The 30 T cell receptor beta chains in this list originate from one sample, sequenced in a study of patients and donors after allogeneic stem cell transplantation. MiXCR, applied by TCRdb to the RT-PCR reads, yields one record per CDR3 protein. The sample includes over 350,000 distinct CDR3 sequences, roughly 17% of them seen just once. Sequencing input: blood, either unsorted or a sorted T cell fraction (not recorded which). The receptors originated from a human donor who was either an allogeneic HSCT recipient or a stem cell or donor lymphocyte infusion donor (not recorded which). It is not recorded whose cells these are; they may come from a transplant donor.

The J gene is TRBJ1-5, the V gene TRBV24-1, with D perhaps matching TRBD1 (6 bases). The CDR3 spans 15 residues. Trimming took off 4 bases at V and 5 bases at J, with 14 bases between the two ends. CDR1 is KGHDR and CDR2 is SFDVKD in the germline V gene. The CDR3 spells CATSDTGAGDQPQHF. The DNA of the CDR3 is TGTGCCACCAGTGACACCGGGGCAGGGGATCAGCCCCAGCATTTT.

The chain is built from TRBV9 and TRBJ2-2, with a weak D call TRBD1 (5 bases). The CDR3 extends over 17 amino acids. V dropped 0 bases and J dropped 3 bases, with 15 bases sitting between them. The germline gives CDR1 SGDLS, CDR2 YYNGEE. The CDR3 nucleotides are TGTGCCAGCAGCGTAGTTGTAGGGGCCATCGACACCGGGGAGCTGTTTTTT. Translated, it gives CASSVVVGAIDTGELFF.

The chain uses TRBV18 and TRBJ2-6, with 7 nucleotides matching TRBD1. Germline CDR1 and CDR2: KGHSH and LQKENI. V trimming: 6 bases; J trimming: 2 bases; junction bases outside the gene matches: 16. This CDR3 has 19 amino acids. The DNA for the CDR3 is TGTGCCAGCTCTCCAATCCTTACAGGGGCGGGTGCTGGGGCCAACGTCCTGACTTTC. Protein sequence: CASSPILTGAGAGANVLTF.

The chain joins TRBV25-1 to TRBJ1-6; no clear D gene. The CDR3 contains 14 residues. The V gene lost 3 bases and the J gene lost 10 bases, with 13 bases spanning the gap. Germline CDR1 is MGHDK and CDR2 is SYGVNS. The CDR3 region has the DNA TGTGCCAGCAGTGACCCGACATCAGGCTCACCCCTCCACTTT. Protein: CASSDPTSGSPLHF.

This clonotype was observed a few times. The rearrangement joins TRBV29-1 to TRBJ2-3; the D is unclear. V was pared by 4 bases and J by 4 bases, with 6 bases between. Germline V CDR1 and CDR2: SQVTM, ANQGSEA. The CDR3 spans 11 residues. The CDR3 is CSVAKADTQYF. CDR3 coding DNA: TGCAGCGTTGCGAAGGCAGATACGCAGTATTTT.

The V gene is TRBV2, the J gene TRBJ2-7; no clear D gene. Per germline, CDR1 SNHLY and CDR2 FYNNEI. The CDR3 runs to 11 residues. Trimming removed 4 bases at V and 4 bases at J, with 5 bases between. CDR3 region: CASSVKYEQYF. CDR3 DNA: TGTGCCAGCAGTGTAAAGTACGAGCAGTACTTC.

This clonotype appeared a few times. J is TRBJ1-2 and V is TRBV28, with a possible D match to TRBD1 (5 bases). Germline CDR1 MDHEN, CDR2 SYDVKM. The CDR3 covers 15 residues. With 4 bases removed from V and 1 base from J, the gap between germline ends came to 13 bases. The CDR3 loop reads CASSSGGFDNYGYTF. As DNA, the CDR3 is TGTGCCAGCAGTTCGGGGGGATTCGATAACTATGGCTACACCTTC.

V and J are TRBV20-1 and TRBJ2-7; TRBD1 might be the D (6 bases). CDR3 size: 11 residues. Germline CDR1 and CDR2: DFQATT and SNEGSKA (reference sequence). Trimming took 7 bases from V and 6 from J, leaving 13 bases between them. In DNA, the CDR3 is TGCAGTGAGGGGGTCGCCACCGAGCAGTACTTC. Protein product: CSEGVATEQYF.

This clonotype has just a few counts. CDR3 loop: CATSRDRPAGGWTEAFF. The CDR3 DNA is TGTGCCACCAGCAGAGATCGACCCGCGGGGGGATGGACTGAAGCTTTCTTT. The chain has TRBV15 and TRBJ1-1, with D possibly being TRBD1 (5 bases). The CDR3 covers 17 residues. V lost 0 bases and J 5 bases, leaving 19 bases between the germline ends. Germline V gene sequence: CDR1 LNHNV, CDR2 YYDKDF (reference sequence).

This clonotype showed up just a few times. This chain links TRBV5-6 with TRBJ1-3, with TRBD1 as a possible D gene (6 bases). V was shortened by 0 bases and J by 2 bases, with 12 bases between the two germline ends. There are 16 residues in the CDR3. The germline CDR1 and CDR2 sequences are SGHDT and YYEEEE. The CDR3 here is CASSLDRGAAGNTIYF. As DNA, the CDR3 is TGTGCCAGCAGCTTGGATAGGGGGGCGGCTGGAAACACCATATATTTT.

This clonotype was recorded a few times. This rearrangement joins TRBV29-1 to TRBJ1-2; D might be TRBD1 (6 bases). This CDR3 spans 13 amino acids. Trimming left V 5 bases short and J 0 bases short, with 10 bases between. Germline assignment: CDR1 SQVTM and CDR2 ANQGSEA. The CDR3 DNA reads TGCAGCGTTCGGACAGTTGCTAACTATGGCTACACCTTC. This gives the protein CSVRTVANYGYTF.

The CDR3: CASSFPGNTGELFF. The CDR3 DNA reads TGTGCCAGCAGTTTTCCCGGGAACACCGGGGAGCTGTTTTTT. The chain combines TRBV6-2 or TRBV6-3 with TRBJ2-2; D gene uncertain. CDR1 and CDR2 from the germline V gene are MNHEY and SVGEGT. CDR3 length equals 14 residues. The V end was cut by 4 bases, the J end by 1 base, with 7 bases between.

There are a few counts of this clonotype. This sequence joins TRBV6-1 and TRBJ2-3; 9 nucleotides align to TRBD1. There are 13 residues in the CDR3. The trim removed 9 bases at V and 3 bases at J, leaving 4 bases unmatched. Germline V CDR1 and CDR2: MNHNS, SASEGT. CDR3 DNA: TGTGCCAGAACGGGACAGGGAACAGATACGCAGTATTTT. Translated, it gives CARTGQGTDTQYF.

This rearrangement joins TRBV4-2 to TRBJ2-7, with D possibly called TRBD1 or TRBD2 (6 bases each). This CDR3 has 16 residues. V was clipped by 3 bases and J by 1 base, with 16 bases between them. Germline V lookup: CDR1 LGHNA, CDR2 YNFKEQ. In DNA form, the CDR3 reads TGTGCCAGCAGCCAGAAACCGGGGGCCAGGTCCTACGAGCAGTACTTC. Amino acids: CASSQKPGARSYEQYF.

Only one count was recorded for this clonotype. The chain recombines TRBV9 with TRBJ2-3; D is ambiguous. Germline values: CDR1 SGDLS, CDR2 YYNGEE. V was shortened by 1 base and J by 6 bases, with 15 bases between the two germline ends. This CDR3 has 15 amino acids. CDR3 in DNA: TGTGCCAGCAGCGTAAGAACCAAGCGAGGTGATACGCAGTATTTT. Amino acid sequence: CASSVRTKRGDTQYF.

This clonotype was recorded once. The chain carries TRBV6-2 or TRBV6-3 and TRBJ2-1; 9 bases line up with TRBD2. This CDR3 contains 17 residues. The V gene's germline CDR1 is MNHEY and CDR2 SVGEGT. Losses at the gene ends were 6 bases for V and 3 bases for J; bases not matched to a gene: 12. In nucleotides, the CDR3 is TGTGCCAGCAGCACCAATTTAGCGGGGGCCTACTACAATGAGCAGTTCTTC. Its translation: CASSTNLAGAYYNEQFF.

The gene calls are TRBV3-1 and TRBJ2-3, with 8 bases fitting TRBD2. The CDR3 length is 16 residues. The V segment lost 4 bases and the J segment 1 base; nucleotides outside the gene matches: 7. Germline V gene lookup returns CDR1 LGHDT and CDR2 YNNKEL (reference sequence). As DNA, the CDR3 is TGTGCCAGCAGCCCCCGGGGGGGCCCGGGCACAGATACGCAGTATTTT. This gives the protein CASSPRGGPGTDTQYF.

The V and J genes are TRBV10-3 and TRBJ2-7; D could derive from TRBD1 or TRBD2 (5 bases each). Trimming stripped 3 bases from V and 0 bases from J, with 12 bases between. Germline V gives CDR1 ENHRY, CDR2 SYGVKD. The CDR3 extends over 15 amino acids. CDR3 in DNA: TGTGCCATCAGTGATCTGACGGGACCCTCCTACGAGCAGTACTTC. This encodes CAISDLTGPSYEQYF.

The chain carries TRBV7-2 and TRBJ1-2, with unresolved D. V was clipped by 5 bases and J by 3 bases, with 16 bases between them. This CDR3 has 15 amino acids. Germline CDR1 reads SGHTA; CDR2 reads FQGNSA. CDR3 DNA sequence: TGTGCCAGCAGCGCTCGTAGACTTCGCGACTATGGCTACACCTTC. Its protein is CASSARRLRDYGYTF.

This clonotype was detected only a few times. The V and J genes are TRBV20-1 and TRBJ2-5; tentative D call: TRBD1 (6 bases). V was pared by 5 bases and J by 1 base, with 11 bases between. CDR3 length: 13 residues. Germline V gives CDR1 DFQATT, CDR2 SNEGSKA (reference sequence). In nucleotides, the CDR3 is TGCAGTGCTCGGGGACACCTCCAAGAGACCCAGTACTTC. Translation: CSARGHLQETQYF.

This clonotype was seen only a few times. The V and J genes are TRBV27 and TRBJ1-2, with D possibly TRBD1 on 5 matching bases. This CDR3 comprises 14 residues. V lost 5 bases, J lost 4 bases, and 14 bases lay in between. Germline CDR1 is MNHEY and CDR2 is SMNVEV (reference sequence). CDR3: CASSPHRDGYGYTF. The CDR3 region has the DNA TGTGCCAGCAGTCCACACCGGGACGGCTATGGCTACACCTTC.

There are a few counts of this clonotype. This chain joins TRBV7-9 and TRBJ1-2, with D maybe TRBD1 (5 bases). Germline V gene sequence: CDR1 SEHNR, CDR2 FQNEAQ (reference sequence). Trimming pared 8 bases from V and 8 bases from J, leaving 21 bases between. The CDR3 contains 14 residues. In DNA form, the CDR3 reads TGTGCCAGCGGCCTTCGAGGGGCAGTTGGAGGCTACACCTTC. It encodes CASGLRGAVGGYTF.

CDR3 nucleotide sequence: TGTGCCAGTAGTCCCCGGGAGGGTGTCCAGCCCCAGCATTTT. Amino acid sequence: CASSPREGVQPQHF. The chain couples TRBV19 to TRBJ1-5; D remains ambiguous. Deletions cut 5 bases from V and 7 bases from J, with 15 bases between. CDR1 LNHDA and CDR2 SQIVND come from the germline V gene (reference sequence). The CDR3 sequence is 14 residues long. Variable domain in full (rest from reference TRBV19 and TRBJ1-5): DGGITQSPKYLFRKEGQNVTLSCEQNLNHDAMYWYRQDPGQGLRLIYYSQIVNDFQKGDIAEGYSVSREKKESFPLTVTSAQKNPTAFYLCASSPREGVQPQHFGDGTRLSIL.

This clonotype has just a few counts. The chain has TRBV24-1 and TRBJ1-2; possibly TRBD1 for D (5 bases). Trimming pared 4 bases from V and 5 bases from J, leaving 13 bases between. The CDR3 runs to 14 residues. Germline V lookup: CDR1 KGHDR, CDR2 SFDVKD. The CDR3 sequence: CATSDHTDRYGYTF. Written as DNA, the CDR3 is TGTGCCACCAGTGACCACACTGACAGATATGGCTACACCTTC.

V gene TRBV3-1 combines with J gene TRBJ2-2; D gene unclear. Trimming took off 1 base at V and 7 bases at J, with 7 bases between the two ends. Germline V CDR1 and CDR2: LGHDT, YNNKEL (reference sequence). This CDR3 contains 13 residues. CDR3 coding DNA: TGTGCCAGCAGCCAAGTGTCGGTCGGGGAGCTGTTTTTT. The encoded protein is CASSQVSVGELFF.

The table lists this clonotype with a few counts. The V and J genes are TRBV5-5 and TRBJ1-6; D remains ambiguous. Germline CDR1 reads SGHKS; CDR2 reads YYEKEE (reference sequence). The CDR3 loop spans 13 amino acids. Trimming cost V 3 bases and J 8 bases, with 9 bases left between them. The CDR3, as DNA: TGTGCCAGCAGCTACCCCGTGGATTCACCCCTCCACTTT. This sequence encodes CASSYPVDSPLHF.

The chain carries TRBV4-3 and TRBJ1-2; D is ambiguous. The CDR3 is 12 residues long. V shed 3 bases and J shed 8 bases, with 10 bases lying between them. CDR1 and CDR2 (germline): LGHNA, YSLEER. The CDR3: CASSHKGYGYTF. The CDR3 DNA follows: TGCGCCAGCAGCCACAAAGGTTACGGCTACACCTTC.

The chain couples TRBV10-3 to TRBJ1-3; no firm D call. Germline lookup yields CDR1 ENHRY and CDR2 SYGVKD. Trimming left V 0 bases short and J 1 base short, with 13 bases between. The CDR3 has 17 amino acids. CDR3 loop: CAISESPGSRSGNTIYF. CDR3 coding DNA: TGTGCCATCAGTGAGTCGCCGGGGTCTCGGTCTGGAAACACCATATATTTT.

This clonotype was seen a handful of times. V is TRBV7-2 and J is TRBJ2-5; 11 bases are shared with TRBD2. The CDR3 loop spans 15 amino acids. J gave up 6 bases and V 3 bases, and 6 bases lay outside the gene matches. Looked up from germline, CDR1 is SGHTA and CDR2 is FQGNSA. The CDR3, as DNA: TGTGCCAGCAGCTTTAGCGGGGGGGGAGTAAAGACCCAGTACTTC. Protein sequence: CASSFSGGGVKTQYF.

The CDR3 DNA is TGTGCCAGCAGCCGGGACTCCACGGGCGAGCAGTACTTC. It codes for CASSRDSTGEQYF. This chain links TRBV7-2 with TRBJ2-7, with a weak D call TRBD2 (6 bases). This CDR3 region has 13 residues. Germline values: CDR1 SGHTA, CDR2 FQGNSA. V lost 5 bases to trimming and J lost 6 bases, with 14 bases between them.